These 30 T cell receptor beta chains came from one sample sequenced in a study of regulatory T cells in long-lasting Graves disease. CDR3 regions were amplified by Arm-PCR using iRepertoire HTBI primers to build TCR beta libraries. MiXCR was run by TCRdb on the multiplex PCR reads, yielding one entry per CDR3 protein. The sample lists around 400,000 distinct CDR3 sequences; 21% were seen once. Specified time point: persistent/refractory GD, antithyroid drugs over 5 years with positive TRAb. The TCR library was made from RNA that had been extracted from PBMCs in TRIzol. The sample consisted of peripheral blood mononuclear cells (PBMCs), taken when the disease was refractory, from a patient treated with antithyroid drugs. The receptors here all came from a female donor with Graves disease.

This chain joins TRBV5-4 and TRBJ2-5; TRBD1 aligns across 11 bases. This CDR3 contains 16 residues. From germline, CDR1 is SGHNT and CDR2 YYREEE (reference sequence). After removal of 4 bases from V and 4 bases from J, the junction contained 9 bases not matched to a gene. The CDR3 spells CASSPLGQGGGETQYF. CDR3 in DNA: TGTGCCAGCAGCCCGTTGGGACAGGGGGGAGGAGAGACCCAGTACTTC.

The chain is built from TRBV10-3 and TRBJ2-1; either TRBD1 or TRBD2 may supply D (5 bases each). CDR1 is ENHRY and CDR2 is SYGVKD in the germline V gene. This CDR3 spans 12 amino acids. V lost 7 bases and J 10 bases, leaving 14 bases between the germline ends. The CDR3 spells CAITGATGEQFF. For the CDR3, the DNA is TGTGCCATCACCGGGGCCACTGGGGAGCAGTTCTTC.

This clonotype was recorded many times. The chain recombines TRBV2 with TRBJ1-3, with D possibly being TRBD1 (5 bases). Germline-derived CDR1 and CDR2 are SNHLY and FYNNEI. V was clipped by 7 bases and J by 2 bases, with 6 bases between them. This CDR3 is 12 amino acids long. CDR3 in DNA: TGTGCCAGCATGGGGCCTGGAAACACCATATATTTT. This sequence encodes CASMGPGNTIYF. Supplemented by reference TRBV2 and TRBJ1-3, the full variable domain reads EPEVTQTPSHQVTQMGQEVILRCVPISNHLYFYWYRQILGQKVEFLVSFYNNEISEKSEIFDDQFSVERPDGSNFTLKIRSTKLEDSAMYFCASMGPGNTIYFGEGSWLTVV.

The CDR3 DNA reads TGTGCCAGCTCACCCGGGAATACTAATGAGCAGTTCTTC. This translates into CASSPGNTNEQFF. The rearrangement joins TRBV18 to TRBJ2-1; tentatively, D is TRBD2 (5 bases). From germline, CDR1 is KGHSH and CDR2 LQKENI. Trimming removed 3 bases at V and 7 bases at J, with 10 bases between. This CDR3 region has 13 residues.

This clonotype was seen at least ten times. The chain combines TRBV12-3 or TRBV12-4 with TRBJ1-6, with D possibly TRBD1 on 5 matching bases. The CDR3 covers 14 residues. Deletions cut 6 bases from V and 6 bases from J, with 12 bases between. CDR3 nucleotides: TGTGCCAGCAGACCCGGGACGGGTAATTCACCCCTCCACTTT. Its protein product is CASRPGTGNSPLHF.

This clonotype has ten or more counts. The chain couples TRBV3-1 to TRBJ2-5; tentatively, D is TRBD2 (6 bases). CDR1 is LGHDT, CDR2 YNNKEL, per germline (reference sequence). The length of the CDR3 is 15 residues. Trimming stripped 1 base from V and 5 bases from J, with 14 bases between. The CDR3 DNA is TGTGCCAGCAGCCAAGCGGGACCCGGAGGGGAGACCCAGTACTTC. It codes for CASSQAGPGGETQYF.

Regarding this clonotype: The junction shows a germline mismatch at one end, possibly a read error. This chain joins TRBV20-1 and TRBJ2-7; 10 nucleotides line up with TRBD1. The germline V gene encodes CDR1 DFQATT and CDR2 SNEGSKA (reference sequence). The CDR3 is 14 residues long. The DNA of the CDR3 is TGCAGTGATAGAGATATTGGGACAGGGGTCGAGCAGTACTTC. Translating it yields CSDRDIGTGVEQYF.

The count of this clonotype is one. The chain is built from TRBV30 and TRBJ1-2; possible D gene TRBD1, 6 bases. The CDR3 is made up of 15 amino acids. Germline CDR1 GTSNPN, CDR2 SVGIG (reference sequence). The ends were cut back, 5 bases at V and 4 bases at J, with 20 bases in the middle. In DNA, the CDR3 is TGTGCCTGGGGCTCCCGGGACACCTCGTTCTATGGCTACACCTTC. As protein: CAWGSRDTSFYGYTF.

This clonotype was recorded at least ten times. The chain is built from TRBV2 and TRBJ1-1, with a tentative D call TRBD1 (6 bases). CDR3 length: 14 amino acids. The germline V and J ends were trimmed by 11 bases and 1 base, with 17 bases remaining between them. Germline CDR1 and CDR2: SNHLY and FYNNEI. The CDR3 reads CAFPAGVRNTEAFF. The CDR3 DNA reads TGTGCCTTCCCGGCAGGGGTGAGGAACACTGAAGCTTTCTTT.

CDR3 DNA: TGTGCCAGCAGTTCCCGTTTGGCGGGATCGAGCACAGATACGCAGTATTTT. It yields the protein CASSSRLAGSSTDTQYF. This chain uses TRBV28 with TRBJ2-3, with a tentative D call TRBD2 (6 bases). The CDR3 has 17 amino acids. V was pared by 4 bases and J by 0 bases, with 17 bases between. Germline CDR1 MDHEN, CDR2 SYDVKM.

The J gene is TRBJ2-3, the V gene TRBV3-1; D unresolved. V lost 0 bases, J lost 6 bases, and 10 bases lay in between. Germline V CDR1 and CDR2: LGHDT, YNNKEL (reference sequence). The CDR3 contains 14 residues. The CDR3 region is CASSQEGGADTQYF. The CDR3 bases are TGTGCCAGCAGCCAAGAGGGCGGAGCGGATACGCAGTATTTT.

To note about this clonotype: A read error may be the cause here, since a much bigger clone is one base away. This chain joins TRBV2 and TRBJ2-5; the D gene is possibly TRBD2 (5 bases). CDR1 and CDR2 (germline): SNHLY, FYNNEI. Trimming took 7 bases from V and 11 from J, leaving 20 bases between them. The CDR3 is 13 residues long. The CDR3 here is CASTTPQRREQYF. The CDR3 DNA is TGTGCCAGCACCACTCCCCAGCGGAGAGAGCAGTACTTC.

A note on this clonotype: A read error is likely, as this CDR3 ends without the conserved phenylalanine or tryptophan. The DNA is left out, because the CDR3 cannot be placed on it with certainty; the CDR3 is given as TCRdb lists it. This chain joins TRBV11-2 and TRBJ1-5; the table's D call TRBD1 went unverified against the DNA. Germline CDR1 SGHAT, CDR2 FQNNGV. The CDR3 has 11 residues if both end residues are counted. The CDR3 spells CASSFSPARAG.

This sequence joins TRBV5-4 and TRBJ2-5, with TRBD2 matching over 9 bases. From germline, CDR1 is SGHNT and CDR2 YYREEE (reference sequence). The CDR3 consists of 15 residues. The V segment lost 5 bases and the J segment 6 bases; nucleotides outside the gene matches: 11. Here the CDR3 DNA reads TGTGCCAGCAGAGAAGGGCTAGCGGGGAGAAAGACCCAGTACTTC. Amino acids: CASREGLAGRKTQYF.

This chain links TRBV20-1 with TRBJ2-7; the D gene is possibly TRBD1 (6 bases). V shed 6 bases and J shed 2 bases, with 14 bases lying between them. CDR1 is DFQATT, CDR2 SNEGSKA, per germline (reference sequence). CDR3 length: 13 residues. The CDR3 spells CSATGYRAYEQYF. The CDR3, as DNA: TGCAGTGCAACCGGGTACAGGGCCTACGAGCAGTACTTC.

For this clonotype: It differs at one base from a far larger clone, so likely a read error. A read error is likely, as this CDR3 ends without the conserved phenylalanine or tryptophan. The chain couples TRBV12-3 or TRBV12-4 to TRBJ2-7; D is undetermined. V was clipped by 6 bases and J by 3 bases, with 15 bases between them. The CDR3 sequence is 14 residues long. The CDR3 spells CASSSGRDGYEQYL. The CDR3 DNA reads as TGTGCCAGCAGCTCCGGACGAGACGGCTACGAGCAGTACCTC.

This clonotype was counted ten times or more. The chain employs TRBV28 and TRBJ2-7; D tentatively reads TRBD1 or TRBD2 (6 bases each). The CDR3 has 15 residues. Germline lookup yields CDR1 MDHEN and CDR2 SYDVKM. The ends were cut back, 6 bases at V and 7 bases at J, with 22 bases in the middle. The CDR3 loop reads CASRPPGAGVREQYF. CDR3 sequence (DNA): TGTGCCAGCAGGCCCCCGGGGGCAGGGGTTAGGGAGCAGTACTTC.

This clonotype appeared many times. For the CDR3, the DNA is TGTGCCAGCAGCCCCCTGGGACAGGGGAACACTGAAGCTTTCTTT. Its translation: CASSPLGQGNTEAFF. V and J are TRBV13 and TRBJ1-1; 9 positions match TRBD1. Looked up from germline, CDR1 is PRHDT and CDR2 is FYEKMQ (reference sequence). The CDR3 contains 15 residues. The ends lost 5 bases at V and 1 base at J; junction bases unmatched: 5. Drawing the rest from reference TRBV13 and TRBJ1-1, the complete variable domain is AAGVIQSPRHLIKEKRETATLKCYPIPRHDTVYWYQQGPGQDPQFLISFYEKMQSDKGSIPDRFSAQQFSDYHSELNMSSLELGDSALYFCASSPLGQGNTEAFFGQGTRLTVV.

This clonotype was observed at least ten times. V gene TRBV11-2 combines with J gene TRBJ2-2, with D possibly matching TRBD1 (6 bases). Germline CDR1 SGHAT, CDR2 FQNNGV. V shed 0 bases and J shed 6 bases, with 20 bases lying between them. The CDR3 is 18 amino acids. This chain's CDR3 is CASSLDREGDGSAGELFF. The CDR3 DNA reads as TGTGCCAGCAGCTTAGATCGAGAGGGGGACGGGTCGGCCGGGGAGCTGTTTTTT.

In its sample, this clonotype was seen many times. The CDR3 is CSVGVEFEQYF. CDR3 coding DNA: TGCAGCGTTGGGGTTGAATTCGAGCAGTACTTC. The chain employs TRBV29-1 and TRBJ2-7; no definite D call. The V end was cut by 4 bases, the J end by 6 bases, with 10 bases between. From germline, CDR1 is SQVTM and CDR2 ANQGSEA. CDR3 length: 11 amino acids.

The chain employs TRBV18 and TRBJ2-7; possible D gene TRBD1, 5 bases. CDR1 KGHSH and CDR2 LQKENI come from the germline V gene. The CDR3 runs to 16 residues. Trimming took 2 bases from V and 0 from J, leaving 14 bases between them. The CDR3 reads CASSPKQVRLSYEQYF. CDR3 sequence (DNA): TGTGCCAGCTCACCAAAACAGGTCCGCCTCTCCTACGAGCAGTACTTC. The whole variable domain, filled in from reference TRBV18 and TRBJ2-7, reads NAGVMQNPRHLVRRRGQEARLRCSPMKGHSHVYWYRQLPEEGLKFMVYLQKENIIDESGMPKERFSAEFPKEGPSILRIQQVVRGDSAAYFCASSPKQVRLSYEQYFGPGTRLTVT.

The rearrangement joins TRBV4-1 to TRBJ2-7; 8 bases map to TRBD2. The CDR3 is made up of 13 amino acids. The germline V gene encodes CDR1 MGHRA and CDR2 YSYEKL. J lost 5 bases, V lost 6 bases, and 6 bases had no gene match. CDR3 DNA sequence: TGCGCCAGCAGTCGGGGGGGCATAGACGAGCAGTACTTC. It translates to CASSRGGIDEQYF.

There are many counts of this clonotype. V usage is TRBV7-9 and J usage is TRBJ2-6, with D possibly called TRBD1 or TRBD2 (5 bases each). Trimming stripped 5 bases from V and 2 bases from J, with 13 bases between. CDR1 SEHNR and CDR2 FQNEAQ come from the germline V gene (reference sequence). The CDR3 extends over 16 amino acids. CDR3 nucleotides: TGTGCCAGCAGCCCTGGGTGGGACGCTGGGGCCAACGTCCTGACTTTC. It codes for CASSPGWDAGANVLTF.

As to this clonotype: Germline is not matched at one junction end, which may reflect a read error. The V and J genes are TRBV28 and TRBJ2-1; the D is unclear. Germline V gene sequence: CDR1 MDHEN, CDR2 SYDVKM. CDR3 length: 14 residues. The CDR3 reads CASSPDGLNNEQLF. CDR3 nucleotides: TGTGCCAGCAGTCCCGATGGGCTAAACAATGAGCAGCTCTTC.

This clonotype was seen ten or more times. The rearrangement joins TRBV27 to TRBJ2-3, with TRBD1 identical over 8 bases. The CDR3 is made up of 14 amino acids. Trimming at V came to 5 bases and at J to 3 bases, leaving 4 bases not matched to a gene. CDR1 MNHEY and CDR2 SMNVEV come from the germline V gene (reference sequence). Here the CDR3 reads CASSPGQGTDTQYF. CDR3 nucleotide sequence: TGTGCCAGCAGTCCTGGACAGGGTACAGATACGCAGTATTTT.

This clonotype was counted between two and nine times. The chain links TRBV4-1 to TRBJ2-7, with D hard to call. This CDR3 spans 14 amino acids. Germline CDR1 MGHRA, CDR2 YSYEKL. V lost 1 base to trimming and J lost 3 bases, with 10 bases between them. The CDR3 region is CASSQVGSRYEQYF. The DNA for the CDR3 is TGCGCCAGCAGCCAAGTGGGCAGTCGCTACGAGCAGTACTTC.

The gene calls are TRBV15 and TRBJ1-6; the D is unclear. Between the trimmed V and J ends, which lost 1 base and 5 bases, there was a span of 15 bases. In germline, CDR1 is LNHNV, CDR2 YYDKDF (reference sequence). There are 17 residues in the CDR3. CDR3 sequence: CATSRGPPRGDNSPLHF. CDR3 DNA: TGTGCCACCAGCAGAGGTCCTCCCCGGGGAGATAATTCACCCCTCCACTTT.

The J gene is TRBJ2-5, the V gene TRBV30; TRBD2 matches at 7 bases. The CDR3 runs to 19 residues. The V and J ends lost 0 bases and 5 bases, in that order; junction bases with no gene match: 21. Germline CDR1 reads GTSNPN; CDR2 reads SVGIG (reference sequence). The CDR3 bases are TGTGCCTGGAGTGTCGACCCCCCTTCGGTGGCGGGAGTTTTGGAGACCCAGTACTTC. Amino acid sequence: CAWSVDPPSVAGVLETQYF.

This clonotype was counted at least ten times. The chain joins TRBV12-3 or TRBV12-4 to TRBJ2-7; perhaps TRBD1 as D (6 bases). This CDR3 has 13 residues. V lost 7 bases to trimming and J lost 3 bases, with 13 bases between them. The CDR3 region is CASTRGPYYEQYF. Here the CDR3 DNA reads TGTGCCAGCACCAGGGGACCGTACTACGAGCAGTACTTC.

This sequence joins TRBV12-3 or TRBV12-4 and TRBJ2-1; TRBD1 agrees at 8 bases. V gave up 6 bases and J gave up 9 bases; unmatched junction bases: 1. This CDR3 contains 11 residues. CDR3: CASRGQVEQFF. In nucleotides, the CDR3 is TGTGCCAGCAGGGGACAGGTTGAGCAGTTCTTC.